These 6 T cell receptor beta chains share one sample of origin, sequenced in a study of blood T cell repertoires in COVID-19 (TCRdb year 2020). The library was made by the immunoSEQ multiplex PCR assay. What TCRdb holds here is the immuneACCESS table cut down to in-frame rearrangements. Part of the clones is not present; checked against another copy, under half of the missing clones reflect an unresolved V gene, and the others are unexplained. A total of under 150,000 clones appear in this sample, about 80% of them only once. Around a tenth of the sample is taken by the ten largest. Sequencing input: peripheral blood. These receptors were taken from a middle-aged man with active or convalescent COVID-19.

Here the CDR3 reads CASSRTGGGETQYF. As DNA, the CDR3 is TGTGCCAGCAGTCGGACAGGGGGAGGCGAGACCCAGTACTTC. This sequence joins TRBV2 and TRBJ2-5; 10 nucleotides match TRBD1. Trimming took 5 bases from V and 5 from J; bases not matched to a gene: 5. Per germline, CDR1 SNHLY and CDR2 FYNNEI. The CDR3 runs to 14 residues.

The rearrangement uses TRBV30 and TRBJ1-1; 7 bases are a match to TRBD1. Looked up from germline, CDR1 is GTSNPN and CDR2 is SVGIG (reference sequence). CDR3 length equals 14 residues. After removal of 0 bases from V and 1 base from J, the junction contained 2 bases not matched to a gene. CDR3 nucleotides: TGTGCCTGGAGTGTAAACAGGGGGAACACTGAAGCTTTCTTT. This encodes CAWSVNRGNTEAFF.

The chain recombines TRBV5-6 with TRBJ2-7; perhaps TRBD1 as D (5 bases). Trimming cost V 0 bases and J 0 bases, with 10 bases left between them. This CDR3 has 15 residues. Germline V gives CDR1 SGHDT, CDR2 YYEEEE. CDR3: CASSLVGQASYEQYF. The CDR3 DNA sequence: TGTGCCAGCAGCTTGGTCGGACAAGCCTCCTACGAGCAGTACTTC.

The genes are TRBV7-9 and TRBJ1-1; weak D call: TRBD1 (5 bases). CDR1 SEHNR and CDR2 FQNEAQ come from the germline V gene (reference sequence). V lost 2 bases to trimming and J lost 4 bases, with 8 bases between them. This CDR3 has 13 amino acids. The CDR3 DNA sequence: TGTGCCAGCAGCTTACAGGGAAGCACTGAAGCTTTCTTT. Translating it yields CASSLQGSTEAFF. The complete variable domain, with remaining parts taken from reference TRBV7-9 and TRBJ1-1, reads DTGVSQNPRHKITKRGQNVTFRCDPISEHNRLYWYRQTLGQGPEFLTYFQNEAQLEKSRLLSDRFSAERPKGSFSTLEIQRTEQGDSAMYLCASSLQGSTEAFFGQGTRLTVV.

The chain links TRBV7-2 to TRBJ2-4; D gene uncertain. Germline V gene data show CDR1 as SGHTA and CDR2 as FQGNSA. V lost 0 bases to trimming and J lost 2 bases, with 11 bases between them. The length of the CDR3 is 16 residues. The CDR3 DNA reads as TGTGCCAGCAGCTTAGCGGTACCCTGGCCCAAAAACATTCAGTACTTC. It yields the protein CASSLAVPWPKNIQYF.

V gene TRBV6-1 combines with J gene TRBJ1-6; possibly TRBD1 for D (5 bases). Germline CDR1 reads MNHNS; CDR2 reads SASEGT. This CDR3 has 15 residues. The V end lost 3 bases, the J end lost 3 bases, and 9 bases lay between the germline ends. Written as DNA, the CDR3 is TGTGCCAGCAGTGATACGACAGACTATAATTCACCCCTCCACTTT. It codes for CASSDTTDYNSPLHF.